This T cell receptor (beta chain) was documented in a study of cytomegalovirus exposure and HLA in healthy donors. Notes on the study in general: Reported findings show TCR beta sequences accurately forecast HLA-A and HLA-B alleles in most subjects. Productive rates of about 87% or about 30% were seen for most TCR beta V segments in an earlier analysis.

Comment on this clone: The antigen is undetermined.

It was with 60 Vbeta and 13 Jbeta primers that the PCR ran. The method was immunoSEQ multiplex PCR; TCRdb's version includes in-frame clones alone and lacks a portion of them. The sample gives roughly 110,000 clones, 79% of which show up once; approximately 3% is in the top ten. Each donor was nominally healthy when sampled (though unrecorded immune exposures were likely). The sequencing input was PBMCs. This TCR was sampled from a woman aged 18-29 years in good health and CMV-seropositive.

DNA of the CDR3: TGCGCCAGCAGCTTGGCCCCTAACAGCTACTCCTACGAGCAGTACTTC. Translating gives CASSLAPNSYSYEQYF. The chain has TRBV5-1 and TRBJ2-7; D gene uncertain. The CDR3 is 16 amino acids. CDR1 is SGHRS, CDR2 YFSETQ, per germline. Trimming removed 0 bases at V and 0 bases at J, with 13 bases between.